These 20 T cell receptor beta chains share one sample of origin, sequenced in a study of CD8+ T cells in alopecia areata. Isolated RNA was reverse transcribed into cDNA used as the sequencing template. Here immunoSEQ multiplex PCR was the method, and the copy in TCRdb shows in-frame clones only, minus some. The sample yields about 180,000 clones, about 63% seen once. Source: CD4+ T cells sorted from blood, taken at week 0. The receptors come from a human donor with alopecia areata.

V and J are TRBV19 and TRBJ2-7; 9 bases align to TRBD1. The CDR3 length is 18 residues. CDR1 LNHDA and CDR2 SQIVND come from the germline V gene (reference sequence). Unmatched junction bases numbered 15, after V lost 6 bases and J lost 0 bases. CDR3 sequence reads: CASRRKDRGPFISYEQYF. CDR3 DNA sequence: TGTGCCAGTAGACGTAAGGACAGGGGTCCTTTCATCTCCTACGAGCAGTACTTC.

The J gene is TRBJ1-2, the V gene TRBV6-6; 9 nucleotides line up with TRBD1. The CDR3 runs 14 residues. The germline V gene encodes CDR1 MNHNY and CDR2 SVGAGI (reference sequence). The ends lost 8 bases at V and 7 bases at J; junction bases unmatched: 11. In DNA, the CDR3 is TGTGCCAGCGGGGAGGACAGGGGAAATTTTGGCTACACCTTC. It yields the protein CASGEDRGNFGYTF.

This clone showed up just a few times. The V gene is TRBV4-3, the J gene TRBJ1-1; D is unresolved. The V end was cut by 0 bases, the J end by 0 bases, with 14 bases between. Germline lookup yields CDR1 LGHNA and CDR2 YSLEER. The CDR3 extends over 17 amino acids. In DNA, the CDR3 is TGCGCCAGCAGCCAAGATCCGATAACATACATGAACACTGAAGCTTTCTTT. Protein: CASSQDPITYMNTEAFF.

The V call is TRBV30, the J call TRBJ1-1; possibly TRBD1 for D (5 bases). The CDR3 covers 13 residues. The V and J ends lost 0 bases and 10 bases respectively, with 15 bases between them. CDR1 and CDR2 from the germline V gene are GTSNPN and SVGIG (reference sequence). Here the CDR3 reads CAWSVLGGTPAFF. The CDR3 DNA is TGTGCCTGGAGTGTACTCGGGGGGACCCCAGCTTTCTTT. The variable domain in full, completed from reference TRBV30 and TRBJ1-1, reads SQTIHQWPATLVQPVGSPLSLECTVEGTSNPNLYWYRQAAGRGLQLLFYSVGIGQISSEVPQNLSASRPQDRQFILSSKKLLLSDSGFYLCAWSVLGGTPAFFGQGTRLTVV.

V gene TRBV5-4 combines with J gene TRBJ2-2, with D maybe TRBD1 (5 bases). This CDR3 has 15 amino acids. V was shortened by 2 bases and J by 2 bases, with 10 bases between the two germline ends. The germline V gene encodes CDR1 SGHNT and CDR2 YYREEE (reference sequence). CDR3 DNA sequence: TGTGCCAGCAGCTTTGGACAAATAAACACCGGGGAGCTGTTTTTT. As protein: CASSFGQINTGELFF.

The J gene is TRBJ2-6, the V gene TRBV6-1; TRBD1 is a possible D gene (6 bases). CDR1 and CDR2 from the germline V gene are MNHNS and SASEGT. The CDR3 totals 15 residues. V lost 5 bases, J lost 1 base, and 9 bases lay in between. The CDR3 spells CASSPQGSGANVLTF. The CDR3, as DNA: TGTGCCAGCAGTCCGCAGGGGTCTGGGGCCAACGTCCTGACTTTC.

This sequence joins TRBV29-1 and TRBJ1-5, with 7 bases lining up with TRBD1. The CDR3 runs 14 residues. V lost 6 bases to trimming and J lost 1 base; unmatched junction nucleotides: 6. Per the germline V gene, CDR1 is SQVTM and CDR2 is ANQGSEA. CDR3 coding DNA: TGCAGCGTGCGGGACAGAACCAGCAATCAGCCCCAGCATTTT. Translating gives CSVRDRTSNQPQHF.

The rearrangement joins TRBV30 to TRBJ2-6; 7 positions match TRBD1. V gave up 8 bases and J gave up 2 bases; unmatched junction bases: 0. Germline V CDR1 and CDR2: GTSNPN, SVGIG (reference sequence). The CDR3 spans 12 residues. CDR3 DNA: TGTGCCGGGACAGCTGGGGCCAACGTCCTGACTTTC. Protein product: CAGTAGANVLTF.

J is TRBJ1-2 and V is TRBV6-5, with D uncertain. This CDR3 region has 13 residues. Trimming took off 2 bases at V and 4 bases at J, with 8 bases between the two ends. CDR1 is MNHEY, CDR2 SVGAGI, per germline. CDR3: CASSYDPRYGYTF. In nucleotides, the CDR3 is TGTGCCAGCAGTTACGATCCGCGCTATGGCTACACCTTC.

The chain is built from TRBV7-9 and TRBJ2-3; 7 bases are a match to TRBD2. This CDR3 spans 16 amino acids. Germline V gene sequence: CDR1 SEHNR, CDR2 FQNEAQ (reference sequence). V trimming: 5 bases; J trimming: 0 bases; junction bases outside the gene matches: 8. The CDR3 sequence is CASSDGAGPSTDTQYF. Written as DNA, the CDR3 is TGTGCCAGCAGCGACGGAGCGGGGCCGAGCACAGATACGCAGTATTTT.

J is TRBJ2-5 and V is TRBV13; D uncertain. V gave up 5 bases and J gave up 1 base, with 5 bases separating them. This CDR3 has 12 amino acids. CDR1 and CDR2 from the germline V gene are PRHDT and FYEKMQ (reference sequence). Here the CDR3 DNA reads TGTGCCAGCAGCCTGTCCCAAGAGACCCAGTACTTC. This codes for CASSLSQETQYF.

CDR3 DNA: TGTGCCAGCAGCTTAGCGGGGGGCTGGGACACTGAAGCTTTCTTT. This gives the protein CASSLAGGWDTEAFF. The chain carries TRBV7-2 and TRBJ1-1; D is possibly TRBD1 (6 bases). V was cut by 0 bases and J by 3 bases, with 11 bases left in between. Germline V CDR1 and CDR2: SGHTA, FQGNSA. This CDR3 has 15 amino acids. Full variable domain (rest looked up from reference TRBV7-2 and TRBJ1-1): GAGVSQSPSNKVTEKGKDVELRCDPISGHTALYWYRQSLGQGLEFLIYFQGNSAPDKSGLPSDRFSAERTGGSVSTLTIQRTQQEDSAVYLCASSLAGGWDTEAFFGQGTRLTVV.

V usage is TRBV2 and J usage is TRBJ2-5; the D is unclear. The V gene lost 7 bases and the J gene lost 5 bases, with 11 bases spanning the gap. The germline V gene encodes CDR1 SNHLY and CDR2 FYNNEI. The CDR3 runs 12 residues. This CDR3 reads CASTDRYETQYF. The CDR3 DNA sequence: TGTGCCAGCACAGACCGATACGAGACCCAGTACTTC.

On this clone itself: Other DNA variants within this sample encode the same CDR3. The V call is TRBV18, the J call TRBJ2-7; D gene ambiguous. V lost 3 bases, J lost 7 bases, and 7 bases lay in between. CDR1 and CDR2 from the germline V gene are KGHSH and LQKENI. The CDR3 has 11 amino acids. The CDR3 DNA sequence: TGTGCCAGCTCACCCGGTGGTGAGCAGTACTTC. Encoded protein: CASSPGGEQYF.

This clone was recorded only once. CDR3 in amino acids: CSVDRDSYNEQFF. The CDR3 DNA follows: TGCAGCGTCGACAGGGACTCCTACAATGAGCAGTTCTTC. The chain couples TRBV29-1 to TRBJ2-1, with 7 bases lining up with TRBD1. The CDR3 is 13 amino acids. The germline gives CDR1 SQVTM, CDR2 ANQGSEA. J was trimmed by 0 bases and V by 6 bases; bases with no gene match: 2.

In its sample, this clone was seen once. The chain uses TRBV2 and TRBJ1-5; D is unclear. The CDR3 totals 16 residues. Trimming took 4 bases from V and 2 from J, leaving 15 bases between them. CDR1 is SNHLY, CDR2 FYNNEI, per germline. CDR3 coding DNA: TGTGCCAGCAGTGTTGGGCTAGGGAATGGCAATCAGCCCCAGCATTTT. The encoded protein is CASSVGLGNGNQPQHF.

This chain joins TRBV30 and TRBJ1-6; tentative D call: TRBD1 (5 bases). The V end was cut by 3 bases, the J end by 1 base, with 10 bases between. The V gene's germline CDR1 is GTSNPN and CDR2 SVGIG (reference sequence). The CDR3 is 15 residues long. This chain's CDR3 is CAWSAGGSYNSPLHF. In DNA, the CDR3 is TGTGCCTGGAGCGCCGGGGGATCCTATAATTCACCCCTCCACTTT.

The V call is TRBV5-1, the J call TRBJ1-2; D might be TRBD1 (5 bases). V lost 0 bases, J lost 4 bases, and 19 bases lay in between. The CDR3 has 17 amino acids. Germline V gives CDR1 SGHRS, CDR2 YFSETQ. CDR3 amino acids: CASSLGGAQAPPYGYTF. The CDR3 nucleotides read TGCGCCAGCAGCTTGGGGGGCGCTCAGGCACCTCCCTATGGCTACACCTTC.

This clone was recorded once. The chain couples TRBV5-4 to TRBJ1-2, with a weak D call TRBD1 (6 bases). Deletions cut 2 bases from V and 5 bases from J, with 10 bases between. This CDR3 region has 13 residues. The V gene's germline CDR1 is SGHNT and CDR2 YYREEE (reference sequence). CDR3 bases: TGTGCCAGCAGCTTCGCAGGGGAATATGGCTACACCTTC. Translated, it gives CASSFAGEYGYTF.

The V gene is TRBV19, the J gene TRBJ2-1, with 9 nucleotides matching TRBD2. This CDR3 comprises 16 residues. V trimming: 4 bases; J trimming: 8 bases; junction bases outside the gene matches: 12. The germline V gene has CDR1 LNHDA and CDR2 SQIVND (reference sequence). The CDR3 DNA is TGTGCCAGTAGTACCTCCGGAGCGGGGGGCATTCATGAGCAGTTCTTC. Translating it yields CASSTSGAGGIHEQFF.